This TCR beta chain was documented in a study of early T cells in non-severe SARS-CoV-2 infection. Attachment of unique molecular identifiers was made to individual cDNA molecules. TCRdb re-called the 5' RACE reads with MiXCR, one entry per CDR3 protein. The sample has tens of thousands of distinct CDR3 sequences, less than 15% seen once. The germline gives CDR1 MNHNS, CDR2 SASEGT. V dropped 4 bases and J dropped 0; count of bases not matched to a gene: 15. The CDR3 contains 19 residues. The sequenced sample was whole blood. The chain uses TRBV6-1 and TRBJ2-3; 8 nucleotides align to TRBD2. The receptor comes from an adult who was a healthcare worker with PCR-confirmed SARS-CoV-2 infection or an uninfected control (not recorded which). This CDR3 reads CASSAPGSRLARSTDTQYF. Here the CDR3 DNA reads TGTGCCAGCAGTGCCCCCGGATCTCGACTAGCGCGTAGCACAGATACGCAGTATTTT.